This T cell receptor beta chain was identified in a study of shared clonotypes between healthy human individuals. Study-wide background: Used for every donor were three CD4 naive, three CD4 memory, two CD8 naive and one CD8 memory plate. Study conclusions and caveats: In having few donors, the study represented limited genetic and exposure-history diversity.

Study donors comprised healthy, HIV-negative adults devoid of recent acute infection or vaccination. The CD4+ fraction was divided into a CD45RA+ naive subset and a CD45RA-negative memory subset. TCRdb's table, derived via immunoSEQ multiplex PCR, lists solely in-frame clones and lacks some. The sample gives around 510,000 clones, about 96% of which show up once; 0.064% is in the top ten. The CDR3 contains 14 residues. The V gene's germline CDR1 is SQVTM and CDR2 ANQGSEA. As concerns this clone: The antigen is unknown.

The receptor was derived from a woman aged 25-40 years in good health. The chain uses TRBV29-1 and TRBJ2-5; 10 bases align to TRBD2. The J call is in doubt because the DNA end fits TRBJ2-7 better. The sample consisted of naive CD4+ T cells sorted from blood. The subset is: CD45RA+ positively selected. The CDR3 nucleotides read TGCAGCGTTGTCGTAGCGGGAGGACCCTACGAGCAGTACTTC. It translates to CSVVVAGGPYEQYF.